The entry below gives a single T cell receptor (beta chain) sequence along with its context. Produced via immunoSEQ multiplex PCR; TCRdb's table is partial and in-frame only. Among roughly 140,000 clones listed, under 90% were seen once. The data were taken from a study of blood T cell repertoires in COVID-19. The overall study: Samples of COVID-19 (acute and convalescent) were obtained from the United States, Italy and Spain. T cells, B-cell-depleted T cells, or PBMCs provided the cDNA or gDNA that served as material.

The J segment lost 0 bases and the V segment lost 1 base, leaving 3 bases of the junction unmatched. The V gene's germline CDR1 is SGDLS and CDR2 YYNGEE. The CDR3 runs 15 residues. Sequencing was done on a sample of peripheral blood. The chain has TRBV9 and TRBJ1-1, with 7 bases that match TRBD1. The source is a man between 60 and 70 years old with acute or convalescent COVID-19. The DNA of the CDR3 is TGTGCCAGCAGCGTATTAGGGACAGTGAACACTGAAGCTTTCTTT. Translated, it gives CASSVLGTVNTEAFF.